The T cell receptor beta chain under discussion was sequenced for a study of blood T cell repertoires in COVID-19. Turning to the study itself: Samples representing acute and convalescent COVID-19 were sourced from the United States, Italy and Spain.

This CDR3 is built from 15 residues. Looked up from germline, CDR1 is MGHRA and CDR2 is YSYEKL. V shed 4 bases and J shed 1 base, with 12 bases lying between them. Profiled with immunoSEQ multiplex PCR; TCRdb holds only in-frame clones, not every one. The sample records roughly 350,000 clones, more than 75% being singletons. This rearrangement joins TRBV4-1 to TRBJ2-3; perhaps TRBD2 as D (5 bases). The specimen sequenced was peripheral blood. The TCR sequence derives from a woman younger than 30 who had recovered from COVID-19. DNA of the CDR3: TGCGCCAGCAGCCGTAGCGAGGACGGCACAGATACGCAGTATTTT. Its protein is CASSRSEDGTDTQYF.